This T cell receptor beta chain came from a study of T cells in Graves' hyperthyroidism and ophthalmopathy. Germline V CDR1 and CDR2: DFQATT, SNEGSKA (reference sequence). The CDR3 runs to 14 residues. TCR beta CDR3 sequences were amplified from RNA transcripts. Researchers ran a first-round RT-PCR on the TCR CDR3 using the HTBI primer set. Via MiXCR, TCRdb re-called the multiplex PCR reads, giving one row per CDR3 protein. This sample has around 600,000 distinct CDR3 sequences; 45% occur once, and the top ten carry 6.5% to 9%. The diagnostic basis comprised clinical symptoms, serum thyroxine and TRAb, thyroid ultrasound and orbital computed tomography. This clonotype is a singleton in its sample. Its antigen is still unknown. A much more abundant neighbour one base away suggests this may be a read error. Study-wide findings and caveats: Ophthalmopathy got predicted by the model a median roughly 6.1 months before its onset. The majority of expanded thyroid clonotypes above 0.001 also appeared in blood.

The specimen was peripheral blood or thyroid tissue (not recorded which). The rearrangement joins TRBV20-1 to TRBJ1-5; D is possibly TRBD1 (6 bases). This clonotype was obtained from an adult man with Graves' disease, either hyperthyroidism or ophthalmopathy (not recorded which). CDR3 sequence reads: CRARDGGRGQPQHF. The CDR3 nucleotides are TGCAGAGCTAGGGACGGGGGCAGGGGTCAGCCCCAGCATTTT.